This is a list of T cell receptor beta chains from one sample in a study of T cells after yellow fever vaccination. In TCRdb, the 5' RACE reads were re-called with MiXCR into one record per CDR3 protein. There are approximately 550,000 distinct CDR3 sequences in the sample; about 19% occur only once, and 14% lies in the top ten. The specimen was PBMCs, collected 15 days after the yellow fever booster vaccination. The source is a man aged 25 to 40 who received the YFV17D yellow fever vaccine. Both conserved end residues are part of each CDR3. D genes are given only for firm matches. Clone size is shown for a subset of rows, as once, few, many or a class of expanded clone.

clone size: few
D gene: TRBD2
V gene: TRBV20-1
J gene: TRBJ2-1
CDR3 protein: CSAPRLAGGPNEQFF
CDR3 DNA: TGCAGTGCCCCACGACTAGCGGGAGGGCCCAATGAGCAGTTCTTC

clone size: few
D gene: .
V gene: TRBV19
J gene: TRBJ2-2
CDR3 protein: CASSIEWTGELFF
CDR3 DNA: TGTGCCAGTAGTATAGAGTGGACCGGGGAGCTGTTTTTT

clone size: .
D gene: .
V gene: TRBV14
J gene: TRBJ1-1
CDR3 protein: CASSRWVNTEAFF
CDR3 DNA: TGTGCCAGCAGCCGCTGGGTGAACACTGAAGCTTTCTTT

clone size: .
D gene: .
V gene: TRBV11-2
J gene: TRBJ2-7
CDR3 protein: CASSSQEVMTYEQYF
CDR3 DNA: TGTGCCAGCAGCTCACAAGAGGTTATGACCTACGAGCAGTACTTC

clone size: many
D gene: TRBD2
V gene: TRBV19
J gene: TRBJ2-1
CDR3 protein: CASSNDGTTPYEQFF
CDR3 DNA: TGTGCCAGTAGTAACGACGGGACTACACCATATGAGCAGTTCTTC

clone size: many
D gene: .
V gene: TRBV9
J gene: TRBJ2-1
CDR3 protein: CASSEGPPVAYNEQFF
CDR3 DNA: TGTGCCAGCAGCGAGGGCCCCCCCGTGGCCTACAATGAGCAGTTCTTC

clone size: many
D gene: TRBD2
V gene: TRBV7-3
J gene: TRBJ2-2
CDR3 protein: CASSLQPSGRSYTGELFF
CDR3 DNA: TGTGCCAGCAGCTTACAACCTAGCGGGAGGTCGTACACCGGGGAGCTGTTTTTT

clone size: .
D gene: .
V gene: TRBV5-6
J gene: TRBJ2-4
CDR3 protein: CASSTAGTAKNIQYF
CDR3 DNA: TGTGCCAGCAGCACCGCCGGGACAGCCAAAAACATTCAGTACTTC

clone size: .
D gene: TRBD2
V gene: TRBV10-3
J gene: TRBJ2-1
CDR3 protein: CAISEPTSGRGYEQFF
CDR3 DNA: TGTGCCATCAGTGAGCCCACTAGCGGGAGGGGATATGAGCAGTTCTTC

clone size: few
D gene: .
V gene: TRBV7-7
J gene: TRBJ2-5
CDR3 protein: CASSPRTGGTETQYF
CDR3 DNA: TGTGCTAGCAGCCCGAGGACTGGCGGTACGGAGACCCAGTACTTC